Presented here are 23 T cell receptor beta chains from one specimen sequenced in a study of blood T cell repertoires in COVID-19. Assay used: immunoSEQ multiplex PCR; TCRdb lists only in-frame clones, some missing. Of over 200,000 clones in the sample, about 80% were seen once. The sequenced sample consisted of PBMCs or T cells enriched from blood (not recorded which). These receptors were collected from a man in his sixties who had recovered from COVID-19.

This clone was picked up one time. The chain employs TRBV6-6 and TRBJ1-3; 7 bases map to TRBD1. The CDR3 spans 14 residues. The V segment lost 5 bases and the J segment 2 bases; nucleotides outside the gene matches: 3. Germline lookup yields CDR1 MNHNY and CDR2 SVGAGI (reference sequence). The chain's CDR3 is CASSRQGTGNTIYF. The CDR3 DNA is TGTGCCAGCAGTAGACAGGGAACTGGAAACACCATATATTTT.

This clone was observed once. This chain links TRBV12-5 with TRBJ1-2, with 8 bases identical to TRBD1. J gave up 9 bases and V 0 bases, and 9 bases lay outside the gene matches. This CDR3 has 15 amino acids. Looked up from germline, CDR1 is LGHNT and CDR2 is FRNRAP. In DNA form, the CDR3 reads TGTGCTAGTGGTTTGGTACCTGGGACAGGCGATCGCTACACCTTC. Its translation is CASGLVPGTGDRYTF.

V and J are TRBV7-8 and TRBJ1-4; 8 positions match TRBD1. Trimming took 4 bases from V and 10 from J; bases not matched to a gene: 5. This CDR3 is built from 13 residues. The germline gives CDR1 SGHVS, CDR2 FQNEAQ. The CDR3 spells CASSSGQGGKLFF. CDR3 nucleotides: TGTGCCAGCAGCTCCGGACAGGGAGGAAAACTGTTTTTT.

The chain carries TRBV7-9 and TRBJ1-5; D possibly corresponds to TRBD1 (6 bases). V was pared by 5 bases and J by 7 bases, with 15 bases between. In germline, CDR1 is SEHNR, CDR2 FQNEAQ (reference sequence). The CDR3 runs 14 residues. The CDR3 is CASSPAGDGQPQHF. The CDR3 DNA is TGTGCCAGCAGCCCAGCAGGGGACGGGCAGCCCCAGCATTTT.

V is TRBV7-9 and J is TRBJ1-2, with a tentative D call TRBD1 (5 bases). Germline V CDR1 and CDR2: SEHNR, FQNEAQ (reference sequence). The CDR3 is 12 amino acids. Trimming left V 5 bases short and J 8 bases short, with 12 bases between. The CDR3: CASSTQGRGYTF. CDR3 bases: TGTGCCAGCAGCACCCAGGGTCGGGGCTACACCTTC.

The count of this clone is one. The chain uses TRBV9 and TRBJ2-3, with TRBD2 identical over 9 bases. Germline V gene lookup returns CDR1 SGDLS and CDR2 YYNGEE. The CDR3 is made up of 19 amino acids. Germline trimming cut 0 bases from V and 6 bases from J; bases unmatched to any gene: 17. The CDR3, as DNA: TGTGCCAGCAGCGTAGTTGGGTTAGCGGGGGCGCAACCAGGTGATACGCAGTATTTT. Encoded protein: CASSVVGLAGAQPGDTQYF.

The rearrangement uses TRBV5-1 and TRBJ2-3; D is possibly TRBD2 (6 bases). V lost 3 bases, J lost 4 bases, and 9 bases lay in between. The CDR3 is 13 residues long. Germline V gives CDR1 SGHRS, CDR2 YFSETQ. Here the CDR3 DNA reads TGCGCCAGCAGCTGGGACTCACCAGATACGCAGTATTTT. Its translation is CASSWDSPDTQYF.

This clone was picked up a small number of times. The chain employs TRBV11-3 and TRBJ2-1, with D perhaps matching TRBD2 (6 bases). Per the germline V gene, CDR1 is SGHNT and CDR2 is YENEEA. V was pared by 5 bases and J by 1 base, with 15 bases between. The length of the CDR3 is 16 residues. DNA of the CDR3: TGTGCCAGCAGCCCCCAAAGTGCGGGGTCCTACAATGAGCAGTTCTTC. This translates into CASSPQSAGSYNEQFF.

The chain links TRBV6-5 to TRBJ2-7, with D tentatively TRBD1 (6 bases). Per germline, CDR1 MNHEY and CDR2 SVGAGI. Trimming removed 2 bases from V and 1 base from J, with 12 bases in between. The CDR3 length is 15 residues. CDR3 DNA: TGTGCCAGCAGTTACGGGGCAGGGGCATCCTACGAGCAGTACTTC. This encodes CASSYGAGASYEQYF.

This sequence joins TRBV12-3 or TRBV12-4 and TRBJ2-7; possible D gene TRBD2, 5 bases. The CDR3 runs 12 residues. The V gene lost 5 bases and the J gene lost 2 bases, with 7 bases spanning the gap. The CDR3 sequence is CASSRTAYEQYF. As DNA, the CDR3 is TGTGCCAGCAGTAGGACTGCCTACGAGCAGTACTTC.

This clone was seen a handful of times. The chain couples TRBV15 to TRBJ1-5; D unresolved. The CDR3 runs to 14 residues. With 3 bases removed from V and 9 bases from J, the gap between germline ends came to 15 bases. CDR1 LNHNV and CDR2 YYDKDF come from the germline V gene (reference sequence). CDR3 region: CATSREGEERPQHF. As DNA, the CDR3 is TGTGCCACCAGCAGGGAGGGTGAGGAAAGGCCCCAGCATTTT.

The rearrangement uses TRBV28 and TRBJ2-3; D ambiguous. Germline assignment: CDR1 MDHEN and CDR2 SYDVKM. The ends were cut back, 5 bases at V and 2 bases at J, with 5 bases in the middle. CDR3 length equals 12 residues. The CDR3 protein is CASSEYTDTQYF. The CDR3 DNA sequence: TGTGCCAGCAGTGAGTACACAGATACGCAGTATTTT.

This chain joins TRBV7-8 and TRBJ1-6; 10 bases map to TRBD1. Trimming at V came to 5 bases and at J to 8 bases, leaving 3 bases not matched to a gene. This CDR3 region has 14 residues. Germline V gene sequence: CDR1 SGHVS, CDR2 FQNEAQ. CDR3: CASSAGQGDSPLHF. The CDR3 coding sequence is TGTGCCAGCAGCGCCGGACAGGGGGATTCACCCCTCCACTTT.

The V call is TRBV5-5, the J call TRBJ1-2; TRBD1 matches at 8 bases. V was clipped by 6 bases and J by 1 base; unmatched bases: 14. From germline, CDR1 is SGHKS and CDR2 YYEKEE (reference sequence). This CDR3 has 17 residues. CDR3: CASNPRGQADFNYGYTF. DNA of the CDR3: TGTGCCAGCAACCCCAGGGGGCAGGCGGATTTTAACTATGGCTACACCTTC.

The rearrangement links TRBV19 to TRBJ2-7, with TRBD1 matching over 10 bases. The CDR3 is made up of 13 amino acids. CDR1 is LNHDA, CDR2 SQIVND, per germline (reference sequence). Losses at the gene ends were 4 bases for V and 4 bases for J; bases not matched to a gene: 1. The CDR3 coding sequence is TGTGCCAGTAGTAGGGGACAGGGGTACGAGCAGTACTTC. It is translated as CASSRGQGYEQYF.

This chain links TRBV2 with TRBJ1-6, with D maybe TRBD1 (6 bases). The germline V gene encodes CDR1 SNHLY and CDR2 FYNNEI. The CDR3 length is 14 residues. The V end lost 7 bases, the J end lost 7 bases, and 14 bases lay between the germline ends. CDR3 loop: CASTIGGGNSPLHF. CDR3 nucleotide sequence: TGTGCCAGCACCATAGGGGGGGGAAATTCACCCCTCCACTTT.

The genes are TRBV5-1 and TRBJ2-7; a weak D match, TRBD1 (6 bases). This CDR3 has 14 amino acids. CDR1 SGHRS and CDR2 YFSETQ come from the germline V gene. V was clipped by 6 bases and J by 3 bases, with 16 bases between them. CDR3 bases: TGCGCCAGCAATCAACAGGGACCAGGCTACGAGCAGTACTTC. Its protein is CASNQQGPGYEQYF.

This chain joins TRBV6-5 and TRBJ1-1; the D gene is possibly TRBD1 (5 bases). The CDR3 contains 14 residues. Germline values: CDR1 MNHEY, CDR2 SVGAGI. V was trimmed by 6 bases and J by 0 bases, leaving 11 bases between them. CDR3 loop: CASRPADMNTEAFF. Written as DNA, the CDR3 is TGTGCCAGCAGGCCGGCGGACATGAACACTGAAGCTTTCTTT.

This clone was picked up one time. As DNA, the CDR3 is TGCGCCAGCAGCTGGGGGACAGGGGACTATGGCTACACCTTC. It codes for CASSWGTGDYGYTF. V gene TRBV5-1 combines with J gene TRBJ1-2; 10 bases fit TRBD1. Germline V gives CDR1 SGHRS, CDR2 YFSETQ. Trimming at V came to 3 bases and at J to 3 bases, leaving 2 bases not matched to a gene. The CDR3 is 14 amino acids.

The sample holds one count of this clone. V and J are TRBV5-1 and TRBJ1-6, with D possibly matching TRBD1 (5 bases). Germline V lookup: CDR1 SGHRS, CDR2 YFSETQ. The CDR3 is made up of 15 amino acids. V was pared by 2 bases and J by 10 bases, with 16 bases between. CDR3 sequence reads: CASSLQGDPLSPLHF. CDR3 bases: TGCGCCAGCAGCTTACAAGGGGATCCTTTGTCACCCCTCCACTTT. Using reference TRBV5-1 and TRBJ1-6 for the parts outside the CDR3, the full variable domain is KAGVTQTPRYLIKTRGQQVTLSCSPISGHRSVSWYQQTPGQGLQFLFEYFSETQRNKGNFPGRFSGRQFSNSRSEMNVSTLELGDSALYLCASSLQGDPLSPLHFGNGTRLTVT.

CDR3 amino acids: CAIKGGQGARGPDTQYF. For the CDR3, the DNA is TGTGCCATCAAGGGAGGACAGGGGGCGCGAGGGCCAGATACGCAGTATTTT. This chain joins TRBV10-3 and TRBJ2-3, with 11 bases aligning to TRBD1. Germline trimming cut 7 bases from V and 4 bases from J; bases unmatched to any gene: 13. The CDR3 has 17 residues. Germline V gene sequence: CDR1 ENHRY, CDR2 SYGVKD.

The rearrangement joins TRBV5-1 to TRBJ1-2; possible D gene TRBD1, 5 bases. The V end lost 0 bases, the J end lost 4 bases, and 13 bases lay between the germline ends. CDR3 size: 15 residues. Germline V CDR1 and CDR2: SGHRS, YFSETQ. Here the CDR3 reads CASSLAGGVGYGYTF. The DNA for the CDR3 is TGCGCCAGCAGCTTGGCCGGAGGGGTCGGCTATGGCTACACCTTC.

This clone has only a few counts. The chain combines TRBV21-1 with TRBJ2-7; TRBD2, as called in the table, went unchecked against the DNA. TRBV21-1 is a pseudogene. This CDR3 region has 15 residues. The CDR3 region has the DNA TGTGCCAGCAGCAACCGCACTAGTAAGCCCTACGAGCAGTACTTC. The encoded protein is CASSNRTSKPYEQYF.